This T cell receptor beta chain originates from a study of cytomegalovirus exposure and HLA in healthy donors. Libraries were prepared by immunoSEQ multiplex PCR; TCRdb keeps only in-frame clonotypes and omits some of them. The sample carries roughly 300,000 clones, approximately 90% recorded once. CDR1 and CDR2 (germline): MDHEN, SYDVKM. The CDR3 totals 16 residues. Trimming removed 4 bases from V and 0 bases from J; junction bases left unmatched: 3. In the case of this clone: Its antigen is unknown.

Notes on the study in general: Cytomegalovirus-associated status was assigned to around 160 TCR beta chains.

The sequence was obtained from a woman aged 25 to 39 in good health and CMV-seropositive. Sequencing was done on a sample of PBMCs. This chain links TRBV28 with TRBJ1-2; 12 nucleotides match TRBD1. As DNA, the CDR3 is TGTGCCAGCAGTTGGGACAGGGGGCCAGCTAACTATGGCTACACCTTC. Protein product: CASSWDRGPANYGYTF.